The clone carrying this TCR beta chain was found once. The data belong to a study of blood T cell repertoires in COVID-19. Overall study context: Collection of acute and convalescent COVID-19 samples took place in the United States, Italy and Spain. T cells, B-cell-depleted T cells, or PBMCs supplied cDNA or gDNA.

This CDR3 is 13 amino acids long. Per germline, CDR1 MNHEY and CDR2 SMNVEV (reference sequence). V was clipped by 3 bases and J by 4 bases, with 9 bases between them. Original methodology: Amplification with reference gene primers provided the estimates of nucleated cell counts. Sequenced by immunoSEQ multiplex PCR; TCRdb stores in-frame clones only, minus some. V, J and clone size derive from that table, while D and trimming were established from the DNA sequence. The table records 68,000 or so clones, 89% of them present only once. The clonotype originates from a man over 45 with active COVID-19. The chain combines TRBV27 with TRBJ1-2; no clear D. The sample taken for sequencing was peripheral blood. The chain's CDR3 is CASSFRGAYGYTF. CDR3 coding DNA: TGTGCCAGCAGTTTCCGGGGAGCCTATGGCTACACCTTC.